One sample yielded the 23 T cell receptor beta chains listed below, sequenced in a study of vaccination and CD4 T cells after COVID-19 (dated by TCRdb to 2022 to 2024). These receptors have no identified antigens. The treatment or condition label, read with the paper, signifies: 10-day PBMC culture with coronavirus spike peptide pools or control peptides (ViraFEST assay). CD4+ T cells from unexposed donors were collected before the COVID-19 pandemic (2011-2018). The method behind the library was PCR. The sample was run on an Illumina iSeq 100. TCR sequencing of DNA from cultured CD4+ T cells used the Oncomine TCR Beta short-read assay at the Johns Hopkins FTIC core. In-frame beta chains were kept once TCRdb had trimmed the public reads at Q25 with fastp and called clones with MiXCR. Every entry covers one CDR3 protein and lists the most common genes and DNA from its rows. This sample gives around 7,600 distinct CDR3 sequences in total; approximately 51% of them show up just once. The top ten hold about 25% of the sample.

Sequencing used CD4+ T cells from blood, cultured in vitro. Source of these receptors: a human donor in good health.

The gene calls are TRBV7-9 and TRBJ1-1, with unresolved D. Germline V gene data show CDR1 as SEHNR and CDR2 as FQNEAQ (reference sequence). The CDR3 loop spans 12 amino acids. V lost 2 bases and J lost 6, with 7 bases in between. CDR3 protein: CASSLLRAEAFF. Written as DNA, the CDR3 is TGTGCCAGCAGCTTACTGCGGGCTGAAGCTTTCTTT.

The chain employs TRBV6-5 and TRBJ2-5; D unclear. Germline V gene lookup returns CDR1 MNHEY and CDR2 SVGAGI. The CDR3 spans 13 residues. Trimming removed 0 bases from V and 5 bases from J, with 7 bases in between. CDR3 nucleotides: TGTGCCAGCAGTTACTCGATCGCGGAGACCCAGTACTTC. Its protein is CASSYSIAETQYF.

This chain uses TRBV28 with TRBJ1-2; 10 positions match TRBD1. Trimming cost V 11 bases and J 8 bases; bases outside gene matches: 8. CDR1 and CDR2 (germline): MDHEN, SYDVKM. CDR3 length: 12 amino acids. DNA for the CDR3: TGTGCCTCCGACAGGGGGCGGGGGGGCTACACCTTC. Encoded protein: CASDRGRGGYTF.

This clonotype was counted once. This chain joins TRBV5-6 and TRBJ1-6; perhaps TRBD1 as D (6 bases). The CDR3 is made up of 16 amino acids. Trimming took off 3 bases at V and 7 bases at J, with 17 bases between the two ends. Per the germline V gene, CDR1 is SGHDT and CDR2 is YYEEEE. In DNA, the CDR3 is TGTGCCAGCAGCTCCACACAGGGACTAGGGAATTCACCCCTCCACTTT. Translation: CASSSTQGLGNSPLHF.

The chain has TRBV12-3 or TRBV12-4 and TRBJ1-2; no reliable D call. Trimming left V 1 base short and J 2 bases short, with 11 bases between. The CDR3 has 15 amino acids. The chain's CDR3 is CASSLGAARNYGYTF. The CDR3 nucleotides read TGTGCCAGCAGTTTAGGGGCAGCAAGAAACTATGGCTACACCTTC.

J is TRBJ1-5 and V is TRBV6-1; D perhaps matches TRBD1 (5 bases). V lost 10 bases and J 3 bases, leaving 16 bases between the germline ends. In germline, CDR1 is MNHNS, CDR2 SASEGT. The CDR3 is 14 amino acids. The CDR3 is CATLRQGFNQPQHF. For the CDR3, the DNA is TGTGCCACCCTTAGGCAGGGCTTCAATCAGCCCCAGCATTTT.

The chain joins TRBV15 to TRBJ1-2; TRBD1 matches 9 bases. Germline lookup yields CDR1 LNHNV and CDR2 YYDKDF (reference sequence). V shed 3 bases, J shed 4 bases, and the junction held 18 bases outside the gene matches. This CDR3 spans 19 amino acids. CDR3 nucleotides: TGTGCCACCAGCAGGGGGCCCTGGGGTCCGGGACAGGGCCCCTATGGCTACACCTTC. It yields the protein CATSRGPWGPGQGPYGYTF.

The gene calls are TRBV6-1 and TRBJ2-5, with 7 bases aligning to TRBD2. Germline CDR1 is MNHNS and CDR2 is SASEGT. The CDR3 spans 15 residues. Losses at the gene ends were 1 base for V and 6 bases for J; bases not matched to a gene: 8. The chain's CDR3 is CASSEGGGGPQTQYF. Written as DNA, the CDR3 is TGTGCCAGCAGTGAAGGCGGGGGAGGGCCGCAGACCCAGTACTTC.

The genes are TRBV6-1 and TRBJ1-2, with 8 bases aligning to TRBD1. The J segment lost 5 bases and the V segment lost 10 bases, leaving 9 bases of the junction unmatched. The CDR3 has 13 residues. Germline values: CDR1 MNHNS, CDR2 SASEGT. The CDR3 reads CATGDRGPYGYTF. The CDR3 bases are TGTGCCACCGGAGACAGGGGACCTTATGGCTACACCTTC.

The chain recombines TRBV25-1 with TRBJ1-2; TRBD1 matches 11 bases. This CDR3 has 14 residues. After removal of 6 bases from V and 4 bases from J, the junction contained 4 bases not matched to a gene. Germline CDR1 MGHDK, CDR2 SYGVNS. In DNA, the CDR3 is TGTGCCAGCAGCGGGACAGGGGGGACCTATGGCTACACCTTC. It translates to CASSGTGGTYGYTF.

The chain couples TRBV5-1 to TRBJ1-2; TRBD1 matches 8 bases. This CDR3 contains 13 residues. Germline CDR1 SGHRS, CDR2 YFSETQ. The V segment lost 4 bases and the J segment 8 bases; nucleotides outside the gene matches: 7. The CDR3 DNA is TGCGCCAGCAGCGCGACAGGGGTGGGCGGCTACACCTTC. This gives the protein CASSATGVGGYTF.

This clonotype is medium-sized. The chain is built from TRBV11-2 and TRBJ1-2; D may be TRBD1 (5 bases). Germline loops: CDR1 SGHAT, CDR2 FQNNGV. The CDR3 runs 11 residues. V was trimmed by 3 bases and J by 8 bases, leaving 7 bases between them. The CDR3 sequence: CASSFRGGYTF. The CDR3 DNA reads TGTGCCAGCAGCTTTCGGGGGGGCTACACCTTC.

This clonotype has only a few counts. The V gene is TRBV20-1, the J gene TRBJ1-6; a weak D match, TRBD1 (6 bases). Germline V gene sequence: CDR1 DFQATT, CDR2 SNEGSKA (reference sequence). Trimming shortened V by 5 bases and J by 0 bases, and 14 bases separated the two germline ends. The CDR3 extends over 16 amino acids. The CDR3 reads CSAGDHRVSYNSPLHF. CDR3 bases: TGCAGTGCTGGGGATCACAGGGTCTCCTATAATTCACCCCTCCACTTT.

The chain links TRBV20-1 to TRBJ2-4; D remains ambiguous. The germline V and J ends were trimmed by 3 bases and 0 bases, with 9 bases remaining between them. This CDR3 contains 14 residues. Germline CDR1 reads DFQATT; CDR2 reads SNEGSKA (reference sequence). The CDR3, as DNA: TGCAGTGCTAGCTCTAGATTAGCCAAAAACATTCAGTACTTC. Residues: CSASSRLAKNIQYF.

The chain joins TRBV27 to TRBJ1-6, with D possibly TRBD1 on 5 matching bases. This CDR3 has 17 residues. V lost 0 bases to trimming and J lost 9 bases, with 18 bases between them. CDR1 and CDR2 from the germline V gene are MNHEY and SMNVEV (reference sequence). This CDR3 reads CASSLSRQGTPSSPLHF. The CDR3 nucleotides read TGTGCCAGCAGTTTATCTCGGCAGGGTACGCCGAGTTCACCCCTCCACTTT.

This chain uses TRBV27 with TRBJ1-1; possibly TRBD1 for D (5 bases). V lost 5 bases, J lost 5 bases, and 18 bases lay in between. The CDR3 has 15 residues. The germline gives CDR1 MNHEY, CDR2 SMNVEV (reference sequence). CDR3 sequence: CASSTPRGAYTEAFF. CDR3 DNA sequence: TGTGCCAGCAGTACTCCCCGGGGCGCGTATACTGAAGCTTTCTTT.

This clonotype was found a few times. The germline gene is not matched at one end of the junction; a read error may be the cause. The chain uses TRBV20-1 and TRBJ1-5; no reliable D call. Germline V CDR1 and CDR2: DFQATT, SNEGSKA (reference sequence). CDR3 size: 13 residues. The CDR3 nucleotides are TGCAGTGCTAGAGATGGGGTCAGGCAGCCTCAGCATTTT. Its protein product is CSARDGVRQPQHF.

The rearrangement joins TRBV7-9 to TRBJ2-3; a possible D gene is TRBD2 (6 bases). The CDR3 is 16 amino acids. From germline, CDR1 is SEHNR and CDR2 FQNEAQ (reference sequence). Trimming took off 8 bases at V and 2 bases at J, with 20 bases between the two ends. This CDR3 reads CASRPGTRGHTDTQYF. The CDR3 coding sequence is TGTGCCAGCCGCCCCGGCACGCGGGGCCACACAGATACGCAGTATTTT.

This chain joins TRBV2 and TRBJ1-5; possibly TRBD1 for D (5 bases). Germline V lookup: CDR1 SNHLY, CDR2 FYNNEI. Trimming removed 9 bases at V and 0 bases at J, with 15 bases between. This CDR3 contains 15 residues. The CDR3 DNA reads as TGTGCCAGTAGAGACAGTCTCTATAGCAATCAGCCCCAGCATTTT. Translating it yields CASRDSLYSNQPQHF.

This chain joins TRBV9 and TRBJ2-7; TRBD2 matches at 8 bases. Germline CDR1 SGDLS, CDR2 YYNGEE. The CDR3 is 15 residues long. V lost 4 bases and J lost 2; bases outside the gene matches: 8. CDR3 residues: CASSPGIAGTYEQYF. The DNA for the CDR3 is TGTGCCAGCAGCCCGGGGATAGCGGGGACCTACGAGCAGTACTTC.

This clonotype was detected once. The chain links TRBV25-1 to TRBJ1-5; TRBD1 is a possible D gene (5 bases). CDR3 length equals 16 residues. Looked up from germline, CDR1 is MGHDK and CDR2 is SYGVNS. V dropped 3 bases and J dropped 0 bases, with 12 bases sitting between them. CDR3: CASSEADSISNQPQHF. The CDR3 DNA reads TGTGCCAGCAGTGAGGCCGACAGTATTAGCAATCAGCCCCAGCATTTT. The full variable domain, rest sourced from reference TRBV25-1 and TRBJ1-5, is EADIYQTPRYLVIGTGKKITLECSQTMGHDKMYWYQQDPGMELHLIHYSYGVNSTEKGDLSSESTVSRIRTEHFPLTLESARPSHTSQYLCASSEADSISNQPQHFGDGTRLSIL.

The J gene is TRBJ2-4, the V gene TRBV19; 16 bases match TRBD2. The CDR3 is 21 residues long. Trimming cost V 6 bases and J 0 bases; bases outside gene matches: 14. From germline, CDR1 is LNHDA and CDR2 SQIVND (reference sequence). As DNA, the CDR3 is TGTGCCAGTAGCCCCGGGACTAGCGGGAGGGCCGTGAGACTAGCCAAAAACATTCAGTACTTC. Its protein is CASSPGTSGRAVRLAKNIQYF.

This clonotype showed up just once. This chain links TRBV1 with TRBJ1-6; TRBD1, the table's D call, lacks a check against the DNA. TRBV1 is a listed pseudogene. The CDR3 is 16 amino acids. CDR3 region: CTSSPTWTGYNSPLHF. The CDR3 DNA sequence: TGCACCAGCAGCCCAACCTGGACAGGCTATAATTCACCCCTCCACTTT.